One and the same sample provided the 27 T cell receptor beta chains below, sequenced in a study of blood T cell repertoires in COVID-19. Measured with immunoSEQ multiplex PCR; TCRdb has only the in-frame clones, and not every one. The table lists around 150,000 clones, 77% of them singletons. Sequencing was carried out using peripheral blood. These receptor sequences come from a woman aged 45-65 years with active or convalescent COVID-19.

This chain uses TRBV10-3 with TRBJ1-2; 10 positions match TRBD1. Germline CDR1 is ENHRY and CDR2 is SYGVKD. V lost 9 bases, J lost 6 bases, and 7 bases stayed unmatched. The CDR3 has 13 residues. CDR3 amino acids: CAISRQGAHGYTF. The CDR3 region has the DNA TGTGCCATATCCAGACAGGGGGCTCATGGCTACACCTTC.

The chain recombines TRBV3-1 (or the pseudogene TRBV3-2) with TRBJ1-4; D is perhaps TRBD1 (5 bases). Germline CDR1 is LGHDT and CDR2 is YNNKEL (reference sequence). The germline V and J ends were trimmed by 0 bases and 7 bases, with 12 bases remaining between them. This CDR3 comprises 15 residues. As DNA, the CDR3 is TGTGCCAGCAGCCAAGATCGGGCAAGGGGTGAAAAACTGTTTTTT. Its translation is CASSQDRARGEKLFF.

The chain has TRBV3-1 (or the pseudogene TRBV3-2) and TRBJ1-4; no firm D call. This CDR3 is built from 17 residues. Trimming cost V 1 base and J 3 bases, with 15 bases left between them. CDR1 is LGHDT and CDR2 is YNNKEL in the germline V gene (reference sequence). The CDR3 protein is CASSQGLRGSSNEKLFF. CDR3 DNA: TGTGCCAGCAGCCAAGGTCTGCGAGGCAGCTCTAATGAAAAACTGTTTTTT.

The gene calls are TRBV7-9 and TRBJ2-1, with D unresolved. The CDR3 extends over 13 amino acids. The V end was cut by 2 bases, the J end by 7 bases, with 9 bases between. Germline-derived CDR1 and CDR2 are SEHNR and FQNEAQ (reference sequence). This CDR3 reads CASSLTARNEQFF. DNA of the CDR3: TGTGCCAGCAGCTTAACCGCTAGGAATGAGCAGTTCTTC.

The V gene is TRBV5-4, the J gene TRBJ1-1, with D possibly being TRBD1 (6 bases). In germline, CDR1 is SGHNT, CDR2 YYREEE (reference sequence). This CDR3 region has 14 residues. The ends were cut back, 4 bases at V and 10 bases at J, with 20 bases in the middle. Here the CDR3 reads CASSLSQGLAGAFF. As DNA, the CDR3 is TGTGCCAGCAGCCTATCACAGGGTCTGGCGGGAGCTTTCTTT. Complete variable domain (other parts from reference TRBV5-4 and TRBJ1-1): ETGVTQSPTHLIKTRGQQVTLRCSSQSGHNTVSWYQQALGQGPQFIFQYYREEENGRGNFPPRFSGLQFPNYSSELNVNALELDDSALYLCASSLSQGLAGAFFGQGTRLTVV.

This sequence joins TRBV15 and TRBJ2-2; 10 nucleotides agree with TRBD2. CDR1 is LNHNV, CDR2 YYDKDF, per germline (reference sequence). The V and J ends lost 4 bases and 2 bases, in that order; junction bases with no gene match: 10. This CDR3 region has 18 residues. This CDR3 reads CATSTQTQREGNTGELFF. In DNA form, the CDR3 reads TGTGCCACCAGCACCCAAACTCAGCGGGAGGGTAACACCGGGGAGCTGTTTTTT.

The chain uses TRBV28 and TRBJ1-1, with 9 nucleotides matching TRBD1. CDR3 length: 17 amino acids. The V and J ends lost 4 bases and 6 bases, in that order; junction bases with no gene match: 15. From germline, CDR1 is MDHEN and CDR2 SYDVKM. CDR3 sequence: CASSWQSGTGRLPEAFF. Written as DNA, the CDR3 is TGTGCCAGCAGTTGGCAATCCGGGACAGGGAGGCTTCCTGAAGCTTTCTTT.

This clone turned up a few times. For the CDR3, the DNA is TGTGCCAGCAGCTTAACAGGGGCCTCCTACAATGAGCAGTTCTTC. Protein sequence: CASSLTGASYNEQFF. V gene TRBV11-1 combines with J gene TRBJ2-1, with 7 nucleotides matching TRBD1. The junction had 1 base not matched to a gene; V was cut back by 2 bases and J by 0 bases. The CDR3 loop spans 15 amino acids. Germline CDR1 SGHAT, CDR2 FQDESV (reference sequence).

This clone was observed a single time. The chain uses TRBV14 and TRBJ2-5; D is uncertain. V was pared by 4 bases and J by 5 bases, with 14 bases between. Germline V gene data show CDR1 as SGHDN and CDR2 as FVKESK. The length of the CDR3 is 14 residues. The CDR3 protein is CASSPHWAGETQYF. The CDR3 nucleotides are TGTGCCAGCAGCCCGCATTGGGCTGGCGAGACCCAGTACTTC.

This chain uses TRBV6-5 with TRBJ2-7; perhaps TRBD1 as D (6 bases). The germline V gene encodes CDR1 MNHEY and CDR2 SVGAGI. The CDR3 runs to 14 residues. Trimming removed 0 bases from V and 2 bases from J, with 8 bases in between. CDR3 DNA sequence: TGTGCCAGCAGTTACTCACAGGGCACCTACGAGCAGTACTTC. Protein sequence: CASSYSQGTYEQYF.

The chain uses TRBV29-1 and TRBJ1-2; D might be TRBD1 (5 bases). Trimming removed 7 bases at V and 4 bases at J, with 16 bases between. Germline-derived CDR1 and CDR2 are SQVTM and ANQGSEA. The CDR3 runs to 13 residues. The CDR3 region is CSAIPQGSYGYTF. Here the CDR3 DNA reads TGCAGCGCAATCCCCCAGGGATCCTATGGCTACACCTTC. Using reference TRBV29-1 and TRBJ1-2 for the parts outside the CDR3, the full variable domain is SAVISQKPSRDICQRGTSLTIQCQVDSQVTMMFWYRQQPGQSLTLIATANQGSEATYESGFVIDKFPISRPNLTFSTLTVSNMSPEDSSIYLCSAIPQGSYGYTFGSGTRLTVV.

The chain recombines TRBV11-2 with TRBJ1-3; D is ambiguous. V lost 4 bases and J 0 bases, leaving 16 bases between the germline ends. Germline CDR1 SGHAT, CDR2 FQNNGV. The CDR3 spans 17 residues. CDR3 protein: CASSSRGFSYSGNTIYF. The CDR3 DNA is TGTGCCAGCAGCTCCCGAGGGTTCTCCTACTCTGGAAACACCATATATTTT.

The sample holds one count of this clone. J is TRBJ2-2 and V is TRBV27; the match to TRBD1 covers 7 bases. J lost 0 bases, V lost 5 bases, and 12 bases had no gene match. Per germline, CDR1 MNHEY and CDR2 SMNVEV (reference sequence). This CDR3 has 18 amino acids. CDR3 region: CASSPTTGALSNTGELFF. In DNA, the CDR3 is TGTGCCAGCAGTCCAACAACAGGGGCCCTATCGAACACCGGGGAGCTGTTTTTT.

Here the CDR3 DNA reads TGTGCCACCAGTCCCCCCCTAGCGGGAGTCAATGAGCAGTTCTTC. It translates to CATSPPLAGVNEQFF. The chain combines TRBV24-1 with TRBJ2-1; 10 bases fit TRBD2. J gave up 6 bases and V 6 bases, and 7 bases lay outside the gene matches. Germline CDR1 is KGHDR and CDR2 is SFDVKD. This CDR3 comprises 15 residues.

The genes are TRBV27 and TRBJ2-3; D is undetermined. Germline V CDR1 and CDR2: MNHEY, SMNVEV (reference sequence). Trimming pared 4 bases from V and 0 bases from J, leaving 11 bases between. This CDR3 spans 15 amino acids. The CDR3 loop is CASSSAGASTDTQYF. DNA of the CDR3: TGTGCCAGCAGTTCCGCCGGAGCTAGCACAGATACGCAGTATTTT.

The chain links TRBV7-2 to TRBJ1-1; D is ambiguous. The CDR3 sequence is 13 residues long. Deletions cut 6 bases from V and 0 bases from J, with 8 bases between. Looked up from germline, CDR1 is SGHTA and CDR2 is FQGNSA. The CDR3 protein is CASRTTVNTEAFF. The CDR3 DNA sequence: TGTGCCAGCAGGACAACAGTGAACACTGAAGCTTTCTTT.

V is TRBV19 and J is TRBJ1-1, with a tentative D call TRBD1 (5 bases). The CDR3 contains 12 residues. The V gene lost 5 bases and the J gene lost 5 bases, with 9 bases spanning the gap. Germline loops: CDR1 LNHDA, CDR2 SQIVND (reference sequence). CDR3 amino acids: CASSHRGTEAFF. The CDR3 DNA sequence: TGTGCCAGTAGTCACCGGGGGACTGAAGCTTTCTTT.

This chain links TRBV10-1 with TRBJ2-1; 8 bases match TRBD2. The CDR3 contains 18 residues. V trimming: 7 bases; J trimming: 5 bases; junction bases outside the gene matches: 19. CDR1 and CDR2 (germline): WNHNN, SYGVQD (reference sequence). The CDR3, as DNA: TGCGCCAGCACCAGCGGGGGCGGGTGCGGAGAACCCAACAATGAGCAGTTCTTC. The encoded protein is CASTSGGGCGEPNNEQFF.

In its sample, this clone was seen once. The chain is built from TRBV30 and TRBJ1-6; 7 bases map to TRBD1. The V gene end was trimmed by 2 bases and the J gene end by 7 bases; junction bases not matched to a gene: 5. Germline V gene sequence: CDR1 GTSNPN, CDR2 SVGIG (reference sequence). This CDR3 spans 14 amino acids. CDR3 DNA: TGTGCCTGGAGTCCGACAGGGTTGAATTCACCCCTCCACTTT. Translation: CAWSPTGLNSPLHF.

This clone appeared a single time. V and J are TRBV27 and TRBJ1-6; 9 bases align to TRBD1. J lost 7 bases, V lost 6 bases, and 10 bases had no gene match. CDR3 length: 16 amino acids. Looked up from germline, CDR1 is MNHEY and CDR2 is SMNVEV (reference sequence). The chain's CDR3 is CASRGLGQGKNSPLHF. The CDR3 nucleotides read TGTGCCAGCAGGGGACTGGGACAGGGAAAAAATTCACCCCTCCACTTT.

This clone turned up a few times. This chain joins TRBV7-9 and TRBJ2-7; D ambiguous. The CDR3 contains 14 residues. Germline loops: CDR1 SEHNR, CDR2 FQNEAQ (reference sequence). Deletions cut 1 base from V and 2 bases from J, with 9 bases between. The CDR3 DNA reads TGTGCCAGCAGCTTAGGGAGCGAACCCTACGAGCAGTACTTC. This encodes CASSLGSEPYEQYF.

The chain is built from TRBV6-6 and TRBJ1-2; D not certain. Trimming removed 4 bases from V and 8 bases from J, with 17 bases in between. The CDR3 has 14 amino acids. Germline V gene lookup returns CDR1 MNHNY and CDR2 SVGAGI (reference sequence). The CDR3 sequence is CASSSPTGLKGYTF. DNA of the CDR3: TGTGCCAGCAGTTCCCCGACGGGTTTAAAGGGCTACACCTTC.

The rearrangement links TRBV5-1 to TRBJ2-5; TRBD1 might be the D (6 bases). V was trimmed by 4 bases and J by 5 bases, leaving 18 bases between them. The germline gives CDR1 SGHRS, CDR2 YFSETQ. The CDR3 totals 15 residues. This CDR3 is CASSTGHLTGETQYF. DNA of the CDR3: TGCGCCAGCAGCACGGGACACTTAACCGGGGAGACCCAGTACTTC.

The V call is TRBV7-2, the J call TRBJ2-6, with 10 bases matching TRBD2. The CDR3 extends over 17 amino acids. Trimming took 6 bases from V and 5 from J; bases not matched to a gene: 10. The germline gives CDR1 SGHTA, CDR2 FQGNSA. Written as DNA, the CDR3 is TGTGCCAGCAGGCCGGGACTAGCGACTTTCTGGGCCAACGTCCTGACTTTC. Its protein is CASRPGLATFWANVLTF.

The chain couples TRBV25-1 to TRBJ1-6, with TRBD1 matching over 7 bases. The J segment lost 5 bases and the V segment lost 5 bases, leaving 3 bases of the junction unmatched. CDR1 and CDR2 from the germline V gene are MGHDK and SYGVNS. The CDR3 runs to 14 residues. CDR3 region: CASSRDSNNSPLHF. The CDR3 nucleotides are TGTGCCAGCAGTCGGGACAGTAATAATTCACCCCTCCACTTT. Looking up the rest from reference TRBV25-1 and TRBJ1-6 gives the full variable domain: EADIYQTPRYLVIGTGKKITLECSQTMGHDKMYWYQQDPGMELHLIHYSYGVNSTEKGDLSSESTVSRIRTEHFPLTLESARPSHTSQYLCASSRDSNNSPLHFGNGTRLTVT.

This clone was observed a few times. V is TRBV19 and J is TRBJ2-5, with a possible D match to TRBD1 (6 bases). This CDR3 region has 18 residues. The germline V gene encodes CDR1 LNHDA and CDR2 SQIVND (reference sequence). V dropped 4 bases and J dropped 3 bases, with 24 bases sitting between them. CDR3 DNA: TGTGCCAGTAGTAGCCACCCTTCCGGGACAAGGGGTAAAGAGACCCAGTACTTC. Translation gives CASSSHPSGTRGKETQYF.

The rearrangement uses TRBV30 and TRBJ2-1; TRBD2 aligns across 7 bases. Germline CDR1 is GTSNPN and CDR2 is SVGIG (reference sequence). The CDR3 sequence is 11 residues long. J was trimmed by 13 bases and V by 1 base; bases with no gene match: 4. The CDR3: CAWSARLAQFF. Here the CDR3 DNA reads TGTGCCTGGAGTGCCCGACTAGCACAGTTCTTC.